The source of this T cell receptor beta chain is a study of CXCR3-negative and CXCR3-positive naive CD8 T cells. The TRB cDNA libraries were prepared by 5' RACE with UMI labels. Reanalyzing the 5' RACE reads, TCRdb keeps one entry per CDR3 protein, without DNA. Its table lists some 150,000 distinct CDR3 sequences. Of note for this clonotype: Its antigen is undetermined.

Points from the study as a whole: CXCR3-positive naive cells had more hydrophobic TRB CDR3s than CXCR3-negative naive cells. Relative to memory CD8+ cells, whose diversity was much lower, both naive subsets had comparably high diversity.

Germline V gene data show CDR1 as MNHEY and CDR2 as SMNVEV (reference sequence). The CDR3 is 16 amino acids. The sorter processed each CD8+ T cell subset in triplicate at some 330,000 cells apiece. The specimen was naive CXCR3+ CD8+ T cells from blood. Subset of the sample: CD45RO-CCR7+CD27+CD95- naive CD8+ T cells expressing CXCR3 (TNR3+). V and J are TRBV27 and TRBJ2-1; checking the TCRdb D call of TRBD1 is not possible without DNA. This clonotype was sampled from a human donor in good health. Some clones in this sample may be carry-over from other donors' samples. CDR3 in amino acids: CASSPLAGGALDEQFF.